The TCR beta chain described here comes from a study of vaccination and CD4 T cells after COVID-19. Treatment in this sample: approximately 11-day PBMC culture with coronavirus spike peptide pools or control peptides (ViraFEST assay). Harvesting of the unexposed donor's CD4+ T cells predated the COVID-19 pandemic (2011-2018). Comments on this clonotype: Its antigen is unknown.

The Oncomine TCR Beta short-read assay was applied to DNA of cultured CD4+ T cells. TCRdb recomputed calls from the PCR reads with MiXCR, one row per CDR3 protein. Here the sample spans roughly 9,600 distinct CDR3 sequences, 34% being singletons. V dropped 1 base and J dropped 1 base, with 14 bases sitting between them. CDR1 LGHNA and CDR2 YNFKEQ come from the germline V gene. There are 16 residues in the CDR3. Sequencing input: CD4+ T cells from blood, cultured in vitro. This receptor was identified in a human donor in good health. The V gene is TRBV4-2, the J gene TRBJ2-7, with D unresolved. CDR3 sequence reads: CASSQALASDSYEQYF. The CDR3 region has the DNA TGTGCCAGCAGCCAAGCCCTCGCGTCGGATTCCTACGAGCAGTACTTC.